This T cell receptor beta chain derives from a study of cytomegalovirus exposure and HLA in healthy donors. In the study overall: From donors who were HLA-typed, an early data release held 75 million to 85 million unique TCRs. Study observations and caveats: A later analysis linked a missense DCLRE1C variant to TCR beta V- and J-gene trimming.

The CDR3 spans 15 residues. The germline V gene has CDR1 SGHVS and CDR2 FNYEAQ. Trimming cost V 3 bases and J 8 bases; bases outside gene matches: 10. PCR employed 60 Vbeta and 13 Jbeta primers. The protocol was immunoSEQ multiplex PCR, while the TCRdb copy is restricted to in-frame clones and leaves out a portion. The sample holds 80,000 to 95,000 clones, approximately 57% seen once. About this clone: The antigen is unknown.

V and J are TRBV7-6 and TRBJ2-1; the match to TRBD2 covers 7 bases. The TCR sequence derives from a woman in her 30s in good health and CMV-seronegative. The sequenced sample was PBMCs. The CDR3 bases are TGTGCCAGCAGCTTCGGTTGGGGGGGTCTCGATGAGCAGTTCTTC. Protein product: CASSFGWGGLDEQFF.